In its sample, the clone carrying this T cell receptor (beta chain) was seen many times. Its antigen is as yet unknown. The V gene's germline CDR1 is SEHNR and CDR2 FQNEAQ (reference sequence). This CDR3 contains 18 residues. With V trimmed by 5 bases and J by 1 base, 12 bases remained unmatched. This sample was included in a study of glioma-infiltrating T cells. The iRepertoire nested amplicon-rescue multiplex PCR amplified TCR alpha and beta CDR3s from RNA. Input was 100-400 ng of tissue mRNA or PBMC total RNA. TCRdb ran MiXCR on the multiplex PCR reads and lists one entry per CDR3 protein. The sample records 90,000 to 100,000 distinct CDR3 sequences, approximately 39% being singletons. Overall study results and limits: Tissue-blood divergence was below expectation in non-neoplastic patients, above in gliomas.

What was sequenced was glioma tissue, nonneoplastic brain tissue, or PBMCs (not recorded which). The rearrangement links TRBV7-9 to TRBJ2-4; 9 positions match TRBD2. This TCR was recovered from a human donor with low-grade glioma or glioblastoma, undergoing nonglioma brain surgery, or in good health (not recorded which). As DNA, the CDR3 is TGTGCCAGCAGCCGAAGCGGGGGGCTACAGTCTGCCAAAAACATTCAGTACTTC. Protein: CASSRSGGLQSAKNIQYF.